Shown below are 2 T cell receptor beta chains from a single sample sequenced in a study of T-cell memory formation after mild COVID-19. TCRdb passed the 5' RACE reads through MiXCR, listing each CDR3 protein once. There are more than 70,000 distinct CDR3 sequences in the sample; around 13% occur only once, and 30% to 35% lies in the top ten. The sequenced sample consisted of PBMCs or a T cell subset sorted from them (not recorded which). These receptors were collected from an adult woman who had mild COVID-19 (a few samples of this study predate the infection). Cell type and time point are not known.

This clonotype was counted at least ten times. The genes are TRBV4-1 and TRBJ1-2; tentatively, D is TRBD1 (5 bases). CDR3 size: 16 residues. V lost 0 bases and J 7 bases, leaving 18 bases between the germline ends. Germline CDR1 reads MGHRA; CDR2 reads YSYEKL. CDR3 protein: CASSQEVGDLFAGYTF. The CDR3 region has the DNA TGCGCCAGCAGCCAAGAGGTAGGGGACCTGTTCGCTGGCTACACCTTC.

CDR3 DNA sequence: TGTGCCTGGAGTGGGGAGGTCAGGGCATTCGGTTCACCCCTCCACTTT. Encoded protein: CAWSGEVRAFGSPLHF. The rearrangement uses TRBV30 and TRBJ1-6; tentative D call: TRBD1 (5 bases). CDR3 length equals 16 residues. The germline V gene encodes CDR1 GTSNPN and CDR2 SVGIG (reference sequence). Trimming took off 1 base at V and 9 bases at J, with 19 bases between the two ends.